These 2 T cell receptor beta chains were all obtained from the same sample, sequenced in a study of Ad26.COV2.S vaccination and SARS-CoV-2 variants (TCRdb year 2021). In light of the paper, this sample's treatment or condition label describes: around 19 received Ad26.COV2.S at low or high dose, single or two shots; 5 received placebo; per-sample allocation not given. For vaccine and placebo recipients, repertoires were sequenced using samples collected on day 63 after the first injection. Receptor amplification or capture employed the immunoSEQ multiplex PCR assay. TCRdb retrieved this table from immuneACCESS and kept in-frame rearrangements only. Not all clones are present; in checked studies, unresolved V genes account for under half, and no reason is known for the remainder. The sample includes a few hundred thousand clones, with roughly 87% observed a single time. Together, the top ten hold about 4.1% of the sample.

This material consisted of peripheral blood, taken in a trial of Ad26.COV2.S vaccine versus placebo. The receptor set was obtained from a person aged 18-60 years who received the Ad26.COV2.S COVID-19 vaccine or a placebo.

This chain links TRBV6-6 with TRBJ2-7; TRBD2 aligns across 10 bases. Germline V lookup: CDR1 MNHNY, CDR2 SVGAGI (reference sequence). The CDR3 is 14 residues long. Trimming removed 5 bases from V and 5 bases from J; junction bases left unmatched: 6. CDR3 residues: CASSPPGLANEQYF. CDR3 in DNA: TGTGCCAGCAGTCCTCCGGGACTAGCGAACGAGCAGTACTTC.

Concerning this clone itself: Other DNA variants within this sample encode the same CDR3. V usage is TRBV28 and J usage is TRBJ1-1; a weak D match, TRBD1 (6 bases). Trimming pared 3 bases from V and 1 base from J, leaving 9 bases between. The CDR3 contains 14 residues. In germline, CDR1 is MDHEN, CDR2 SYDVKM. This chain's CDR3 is CASSLGGTNTEAFF. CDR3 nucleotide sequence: TGTGCCAGCAGTTTGGGGGGCACGAACACTGAAGCTTTCTTT.